Below are 32 T cell receptor beta chains sequenced from a single sample in a study of T cells in Graves' hyperthyroidism and ophthalmopathy. Amplification of TCR beta CDR3 regions used RNA as the template. HTBI primers drove first-round RT-PCR of the TCR CDR3. MiXCR was run by TCRdb on the multiplex PCR reads, yielding one entry per CDR3 protein. This table holds approximately 570,000 distinct CDR3 sequences, about 20% found once. Material for sequencing was blood. The source is a man aged 40-50 years with Graves' ophthalmopathy.

In its sample, this clonotype was seen a few times. This chain uses TRBV3-1 with TRBJ1-3; no definite D call. The CDR3 runs 14 residues. In germline, CDR1 is LGHDT, CDR2 YNNKEL (reference sequence). With 4 bases removed from V and 1 base from J, the gap between germline ends came to 8 bases. Here the CDR3 reads CASSPYGSGNTIYF. DNA for the CDR3: TGTGCCAGCAGCCCTTATGGGTCTGGAAACACCATATATTTT.

This clonotype was seen more than once but under ten times. In nucleotides, the CDR3 is TGCAGTGCTGTTGACTATAGCGGGAGCTACAATGAGCAGTTCTTC. The encoded protein is CSAVDYSGSYNEQFF. The chain carries TRBV20-1 and TRBJ2-1; TRBD2 matches 9 bases. The V and J ends lost 5 bases and 3 bases, in that order; junction bases with no gene match: 8. CDR3 length: 15 residues. Germline loops: CDR1 DFQATT, CDR2 SNEGSKA (reference sequence).

This clonotype has at least ten counts. The chain is built from TRBV11-2 and TRBJ2-5; D ambiguous. The germline V and J ends were trimmed by 5 bases and 4 bases, with 8 bases remaining between them. The CDR3 covers 12 residues. The germline V gene has CDR1 SGHAT and CDR2 FQNNGV. CDR3: CASSPYLETQYF. Here the CDR3 DNA reads TGTGCCAGCAGCCCATACTTAGAGACCCAGTACTTC. Using reference TRBV11-2 and TRBJ2-5 for the parts outside the CDR3, the full variable domain is EAGVAQSPRYKIIEKRQSVAFWCNPISGHATLYWYQQILGQGPKLLIQFQNNGVVDDSQLPKDRFSAERLKGVDSTLKIQPAKLEDSAVYLCASSPYLETQYFGPGTRLLVL.

The V gene is TRBV7-2, the J gene TRBJ2-7; D perhaps matches TRBD1 (10 bases). Trimming pared 7 bases from V and 1 base from J, leaving 17 bases between. Germline-derived CDR1 and CDR2 are SGHTA and FQGNSA. CDR3 size: 15 residues. Written as DNA, the CDR3 is TGTGCCAGCAACCTAGCGGGACAGGGGTCCTACGAGCAGTACTTC. Protein product: CASNLAGQGSYEQYF.

In its sample, this clonotype was seen many times. The genes are TRBV11-1 and TRBJ1-2; D perhaps matches TRBD1 (6 bases). The CDR3 consists of 14 residues. Germline loops: CDR1 SGHAT, CDR2 FQDESV (reference sequence). V lost 5 bases and J lost 0, with 10 bases in between. CDR3 protein: CASSQDRPNYGYTF. As DNA, the CDR3 is TGTGCCAGCAGCCAAGACAGGCCTAACTATGGCTACACCTTC.

This clonotype has at least ten counts. The rearrangement links TRBV7-2 to TRBJ2-5; possible D gene TRBD2, 6 bases. The CDR3 contains 14 residues. V shed 0 bases and J shed 5 bases, with 10 bases lying between them. The germline V gene encodes CDR1 SGHTA and CDR2 FQGNSA. The CDR3 DNA follows: TGTGCCAGCAGCTTAGCAAACCGGGGGGAGACCCAGTACTTC. As protein: CASSLANRGETQYF. The variable domain in full, completed from reference TRBV7-2 and TRBJ2-5, reads GAGVSQSPSNKVTEKGKDVELRCDPISGHTALYWYRQSLGQGLEFLIYFQGNSAPDKSGLPSDRFSAERTGGSVSTLTIQRTQQEDSAVYLCASSLANRGETQYFGPGTRLLVL.

This chain links TRBV29-1 with TRBJ2-2; TRBD1 might be the D (7 bases). This CDR3 has 17 amino acids. The V gene's germline CDR1 is SQVTM and CDR2 ANQGSEA. V was cut by 0 bases and J by 6 bases, with 20 bases left in between. CDR3: CSVEDPHSRGAPGELFF. The CDR3 nucleotides are TGCAGCGTTGAAGATCCCCACAGCAGGGGGGCACCCGGGGAGCTGTTTTTT.

The table lists this clonotype with a few counts. The gene calls are TRBV10-1 and TRBJ2-1; 8 nucleotides match TRBD1. CDR3 length: 16 amino acids. Germline V CDR1 and CDR2: WNHNN, SYGVQD (reference sequence). Losses at the gene ends were 1 base for V and 5 bases for J; bases not matched to a gene: 7. The CDR3 coding sequence is TGCGCCAGCAGTGAGTATGTCACAGGGGGGAACAATGAGCAGTTCTTC. Its translation: CASSEYVTGGNNEQFF.

There are a few counts of this clonotype. A much larger clone sits a single nucleotide away, making a read error possible. This chain uses TRBV5-8 with TRBJ2-1; a possible D gene is TRBD2 (6 bases). This CDR3 contains 13 residues. Germline values: CDR1 SGHTS, CDR2 YDEGEE. This CDR3 reads CASSRDSHNEQFF. CDR3 in DNA: TGTGCCAGCAGCCGGGACTCCCACAATGAGCAGTTCTTC.

CDR3 loop: CASSFYVTETYEQYF. The DNA for the CDR3 is TGTGCCAGCAGCTTTTACGTGACAGAGACTTACGAGCAGTACTTC. The chain couples TRBV7-3 to TRBJ2-7, with D perhaps TRBD1 (5 bases). The CDR3 has 15 amino acids. Trimming left V 3 bases short and J 4 bases short, with 16 bases between. Germline CDR1 SGHTA, CDR2 FQGTGA.

This clonotype was seen a few times. This rearrangement joins TRBV27 to TRBJ1-6; D not certain. The V gene's germline CDR1 is MNHEY and CDR2 SMNVEV (reference sequence). The germline V and J ends were trimmed by 5 bases and 9 bases, with 20 bases remaining between them. CDR3 length: 16 residues. DNA of the CDR3: TGTGCCAGCAGTCCCGACCCCGCGGGTTCGGCTTCACCCCTCCACTTT. It yields the protein CASSPDPAGSASPLHF.

This clonotype has ten or more counts. The chain is built from TRBV5-1 and TRBJ2-1, with 9 positions matching TRBD2. CDR1 is SGHRS and CDR2 is YFSETQ in the germline V gene. The CDR3 extends over 15 amino acids. Trimming took 5 bases from V and 6 from J; bases not matched to a gene: 9. Written as DNA, the CDR3 is TGCGCCAGCAGAGTAGCGGGGGTGGGGCGCAATGAGCAGTTCTTC. The encoded protein is CASRVAGVGRNEQFF.

This CDR3 is CASNPREAAKGPQHF. Here the CDR3 DNA reads TGTGCCAGCAACCCCAGGGAAGCAGCCAAGGGCCCTCAGCATTTT. V gene TRBV6-1 combines with J gene TRBJ1-5; TRBD1 might be the D (5 bases). V was pared by 7 bases and J by 13 bases, with 26 bases between. There are 15 residues in the CDR3. CDR1 is MNHNS and CDR2 is SASEGT in the germline V gene.

The table lists this clonotype with a few counts. The gene calls are TRBV5-1 and TRBJ2-7; D possibly matches TRBD1 or TRBD2 (5 bases each). The CDR3 has 13 residues. Trimming shortened V by 8 bases and J by 5 bases, and 17 bases separated the two germline ends. Germline CDR1 SGHRS, CDR2 YFSETQ. CDR3 coding DNA: TGCGCCAGTAGAGGGGCGAGCTTCCACGAGCAGTACTTC. It codes for CASRGASFHEQYF.

Many counts were recorded for this clonotype. V is TRBV28 and J is TRBJ2-7; D gene ambiguous. The V end lost 2 bases, the J end lost 6 bases, and 5 bases lay between the germline ends. CDR1 is MDHEN and CDR2 is SYDVKM in the germline V gene. The CDR3 is 11 residues long. In DNA form, the CDR3 reads TGTGCCAGCAGTTTACGTGCCGAGCAGTACTTC. Its translation is CASSLRAEQYF.

A few counts support this clonotype. This chain links TRBV14 with TRBJ1-1; D is unclear. The CDR3 consists of 15 residues. V gave up 4 bases and J gave up 1 base, with 13 bases separating them. Germline CDR1 SGHDN, CDR2 FVKESK. The CDR3 is CASSPRSGGNTEAFF. DNA for the CDR3: TGTGCCAGCAGCCCAAGATCGGGTGGGAACACTGAAGCTTTCTTT.

As to this clonotype: Being one base from a much bigger clone, this may be a read error. The chain couples TRBV2 to TRBJ2-1; D might be TRBD1 (5 bases). CDR3 length equals 14 residues. CDR1 is SNHLY, CDR2 FYNNEI, per germline. CDR3 in DNA: TGTGCCAGCAGTGCCCAGACAGTTAACAATGAGCAGTCCTTC. Its protein is CASSAQTVNNEQSF. The full variable domain, its missing parts supplied by reference TRBV2 and TRBJ2-1, is EPEVTQTPSHQVTQMGQEVILRCVPISNHLYFYWYRQILGQKVEFLVSFYNNEISEKSEIFDDQFSVERPDGSNFTLKIRSTKLEDSAMYFCASSAQTVNNEQSFGPGTRLTVL.

This clonotype was seen repeatedly, ten times or more. The chain recombines TRBV20-1 with TRBJ2-5; 8 bases fit TRBD2. The V and J ends lost 8 bases and 7 bases, in that order; junction bases with no gene match: 9. The germline V gene has CDR1 DFQATT and CDR2 SNEGSKA (reference sequence). The CDR3 has 12 amino acids. The CDR3 loop is CSTPGLGTTQYF. The CDR3 coding sequence is TGCAGTACACCGGGACTAGGGACGACCCAGTACTTC.

Points on this clonotype: One junction end does not reproduce the germline sequence, and a read error may be involved. The gene calls are TRBV6-2 or TRBV6-3 and TRBJ1-5, with D unclear. The CDR3 covers 15 residues. Germline assignment: CDR1 MNHEY and CDR2 SVGEGT. The CDR3 bases are TGTGCCAGCAATTCGGAGACCTATAGCGATCAGCCCCAGCATTTT. Encoded protein: CASNSETYSDQPQHF.

The CDR3 sequence: CASSPPVTGQTANEQFF. The CDR3 bases are TGTGCCAGCTCACCACCGGTAACGGGACAGACGGCCAATGAGCAGTTCTTC. J is TRBJ2-1 and V is TRBV18, with 7 nucleotides matching TRBD1. Germline V gives CDR1 KGHSH, CDR2 LQKENI. CDR3 length equals 17 residues. With V trimmed by 0 bases and J by 6 bases, 11 bases remained unmatched. The whole variable domain, filled in from reference TRBV18 and TRBJ2-1, reads NAGVMQNPRHLVRRRGQEARLRCSPMKGHSHVYWYRQLPEEGLKFMVYLQKENIIDESGMPKERFSAEFPKEGPSILRIQQVVRGDSAAYFCASSPPVTGQTANEQFFGPGTRLTVL.

The V and J genes are TRBV6-5 and TRBJ2-2; D gene uncertain. Trimming removed 2 bases at V and 9 bases at J, with 13 bases between. This CDR3 comprises 14 residues. The germline gives CDR1 MNHEY, CDR2 SVGAGI. The chain's CDR3 is CASSYAPSLWELFF. The CDR3 DNA reads as TGTGCCAGCAGTTACGCGCCGTCTCTCTGGGAGCTGTTTTTT.

V and J are TRBV7-2 and TRBJ1-5; 11 positions match TRBD1. Looked up from germline, CDR1 is SGHTA and CDR2 is FQGNSA. The CDR3 spans 16 residues. V was clipped by 5 bases and J by 4 bases; unmatched bases: 7. CDR3 sequence (DNA): TGTGCCAGCAGCGCTAGGGACAGGGGGTCAAATCAGCCCCAGCATTTT. As protein: CASSARDRGSNQPQHF.

The V and J genes are TRBV13 and TRBJ2-1; possibly TRBD2 for D (5 bases). Germline V CDR1 and CDR2: PRHDT, FYEKMQ (reference sequence). The CDR3 is 14 amino acids. Trimming removed 2 bases at V and 5 bases at J, with 10 bases between. The CDR3 coding sequence is TGTGCCAGCAGCTTAAGCGGATCCGACAATGAGCAGTTCTTC. Its protein product is CASSLSGSDNEQFF.

The V call is TRBV6-1, the J call TRBJ2-1; D is possibly TRBD2 (5 bases). CDR1 and CDR2 from the germline V gene are MNHNS and SASEGT. V was clipped by 7 bases and J by 6 bases, with 19 bases between them. The CDR3 is 15 residues long. The CDR3 DNA is TGTGCCAGCACCTTTCAGGTATCTAGCATCAATGAGCAGTTCTTC. It translates to CASTFQVSSINEQFF.

Details on this clonotype: A much more abundant neighbour one base away suggests this may be a read error. The chain combines TRBV28 with TRBJ2-7; D call uncertain. The CDR3 runs to 16 residues. Trimming removed 2 bases from V and 2 bases from J, with 16 bases in between. Germline values: CDR1 MDHEN, CDR2 SYDVKM. The CDR3 is CASSLPRAPRPYEQYF. The CDR3 DNA sequence: TGTGCCAGCAGTTTACCAAGAGCCCCCCGCCCCTACGAGCAGTACTTC. The variable domain in full, completed from reference TRBV28 and TRBJ2-7, reads DVKVTQSSRYLVKRTGEKVFLECVQDMDHENMFWYRQDPGLGLRLIYFSYDVKMKEKGDIPEGYSVSREKKERFSLILESASTNQTSMYLCASSLPRAPRPYEQYFGPGTRLTVT.

This clonotype has just one count. The rearrangement links TRBV20-1 to TRBJ2-7, with D perhaps TRBD1 (5 bases). The germline gives CDR1 DFQATT, CDR2 SNEGSKA (reference sequence). The V gene lost 6 bases and the J gene lost 4 bases, with 13 bases spanning the gap. This CDR3 has 12 residues. The CDR3 loop reads CSALSQGYEQYF. CDR3 DNA sequence: TGCAGTGCCCTATCCCAGGGATACGAGCAGTACTTC.

The chain uses TRBV19 and TRBJ2-7, with D perhaps matching TRBD1 (6 bases). The germline V gene encodes CDR1 LNHDA and CDR2 SQIVND (reference sequence). The V end lost 5 bases, the J end lost 1 base, and 21 bases lay between the germline ends. This CDR3 has 17 amino acids. CDR3 residues: CASSSGQGRLPSYEQYF. For the CDR3, the DNA is TGTGCCAGTAGTTCGGGACAAGGCCGTCTCCCGTCCTACGAGCAGTACTTC. The full variable domain, in which reference TRBV19 and TRBJ2-7 provide the parts outside the CDR3, is DGGITQSPKYLFRKEGQNVTLSCEQNLNHDAMYWYRQDPGQGLRLIYYSQIVNDFQKGDIAEGYSVSREKKESFPLTVTSAQKNPTAFYLCASSSGQGRLPSYEQYFGPGTRLTVT.

Ten or more counts support this clonotype. This rearrangement joins TRBV19 to TRBJ2-1, with D perhaps TRBD2 (6 bases). The V and J ends lost 5 bases and 9 bases respectively, with 26 bases between them. The CDR3 is 17 residues long. Germline V gene sequence: CDR1 LNHDA, CDR2 SQIVND (reference sequence). The CDR3 sequence is CASSSPPGGGGHSEQFF. CDR3 in DNA: TGTGCCAGTAGTTCCCCCCCCGGGGGAGGAGGCCACAGTGAGCAGTTCTTC.

This clonotype was recorded many times. This chain joins TRBV5-5 and TRBJ1-1; 10 positions agree with TRBD1. The CDR3 runs 17 residues. Germline V gene lookup returns CDR1 SGHKS and CDR2 YYEKEE (reference sequence). V trimming: 3 bases; J trimming: 5 bases; junction bases outside the gene matches: 13. CDR3 DNA: TGTGCCAGCAGCTCTGCCGGGACAGGGGCTGGGAGGACTGAAGCTTTCTTT. Residues: CASSSAGTGAGRTEAFF.

Concerning this clonotype: A much larger clone differs by one base, so this may be a read error. J is TRBJ2-7 and V is TRBV5-1; TRBD2 matches 11 bases. The CDR3 loop spans 13 amino acids. Losses at the gene ends were 6 bases for V and 7 bases for J; bases not matched to a gene: 6. Germline CDR1 SGHRS, CDR2 YFSETQ. This CDR3 reads CASNSGGAFEQYF. The DNA of the CDR3 is TGCGCCAGCAATAGCGGGGGGGCGTTTGAGCAGTACTTC.

CDR3 nucleotides: TGTGCCAGCAAAGCACACACAGGGGCTGGAAACACCATATATTTT. Translating gives CASKAHTGAGNTIYF. The V and J genes are TRBV6-1 and TRBJ1-3, with 7 bases matching TRBD1. Germline CDR1 and CDR2: MNHNS and SASEGT. V dropped 7 bases and J dropped 2; count of bases not matched to a gene: 8. The CDR3 is 15 amino acids.

The chain is built from TRBV10-2 and TRBJ2-5, with TRBD2 identical over 11 bases. The CDR3 spans 14 residues. From germline, CDR1 is WSHSY and CDR2 SAAADI. V lost 6 bases to trimming and J lost 4 bases; unmatched junction nucleotides: 4. CDR3 sequence (DNA): TGCGCCAGCAGGAAACTAGCGGGAGTAGAGACCCAGTACTTC. Its protein is CASRKLAGVETQYF.